This entry features one TCR beta chain sequence. As processed by the authors: Amplification of reference gene primers provided the estimated nucleated cell counts. Using immunoSEQ multiplex PCR, the repertoire was profiled, and TCRdb retains in-frame clones only, with some absent. The V and J calls and the clone size are those of that table, but D and trimming were determined from the DNA. Here the sample spans more than 150,000 clones, more than 75% being singletons. The V and J ends lost 4 bases and 6 bases respectively, with 12 bases between them. The length of the CDR3 is 12 residues. The germline V gene has CDR1 SQVTM and CDR2 ANQGSEA. The data are from a study of blood T cell repertoires in COVID-19. Study-level background: The cDNA or gDNA used as material had been derived from T cells, B-cell-depleted T cells, or PBMCs.

Sequenced sample: peripheral blood. The source of this sequence is a woman younger than 35 who had recovered from COVID-19. This sequence joins TRBV29-1 and TRBJ1-1; a possible D gene is TRBD1 (5 bases). As DNA, the CDR3 is TGCAGCGTTGCCCAGACAGTTTCTGAAGCTTTCTTT. Translating it yields CSVAQTVSEAFF.